The source of this T cell receptor beta chain is a study of regulatory T cells in long-lasting Graves disease. Background on the study: Antithyroid drug intake by newly diagnosed Graves' patients had lasted under 3 months.

In germline, CDR1 is SNHLY, CDR2 FYNNEI. Between the trimmed V and J ends, which lost 7 bases and 0 bases, there was a span of 7 bases. The CDR3 sequence is 12 residues long. This clonotype occurred many times. Through Arm-PCR of CDR3 regions and iRepertoire HTBI primers, TCR beta libraries were built. Authors' methods: Across all samples, approximately 68 TRBV segments and 15 or so TRBJ segments were identified. TCRdb redid the calling of the multiplex PCR reads with MiXCR, one entry per CDR3 protein. TCRdb assigned the V and J calls; the authors' analysis was not used. The sample records hundreds of thousands of distinct CDR3 sequences, about 15% being singletons. Regarding time point: newly diagnosed GD, antithyroid drugs for less than 3 months. With RNA extracted from PBMCs as input, the TCR library was made. The same data also contributed to another study, on T cells in Graves' hyperthyroidism and ophthalmopathy.

The source was peripheral blood mononuclear cells (PBMCs), collected at new diagnosis, from a patient treated with antithyroid drugs. This clonotype originated in a woman between 25 and 40 years old with Graves disease. The chain couples TRBV2 to TRBJ2-7; weak D call: TRBD2 (5 bases). In DNA, the CDR3 is TGTGCCAGCACGACTACCTCCTACGAGCAGTACTTC. Translating it yields CASTTTSYEQYF.